This T cell receptor (beta chain) is from a study of shared clonotypes between healthy human individuals. Study-level background: There were three CD4 naive, three CD4 memory, two CD8 naive and one CD8 memory plates per donor. Study-wide results and limits: Rarefaction indicated that sorted-subset sequencing remained incomplete although depth was large. Non-shared clonotypes had lower generation probabilities than those shared by all four donors.

An even split of each subset's genomic DNA across several immunoSEQ plates was performed. Using immunoSEQ multiplex PCR, the repertoire was profiled, and TCRdb retains in-frame clones only, with some absent. The data contain about 590,000 clones, around 95% of them seen just once; the ten biggest clones take up around 0.11%. To note about this clone: The antigen is undetermined.

J lost 5 bases, V lost 2 bases, and 5 bases had no gene match. Germline-derived CDR1 and CDR2 are MNHEY and SMNVEV (reference sequence). The CDR3 contains 14 residues. Naive-designated CD8 cells lacked CD45RO, were positively enriched for CCR7, and omitted terminally differentiated effector memory CD45RA+ cells. The sequenced material came from naive CD8+ T cells sorted from blood. The receptor's source is a woman in her thirties in good health. The chain couples TRBV27 to TRBJ1-1; 7 bases are shared with TRBD1. CDR3 in DNA: TGTGCCAGCAGTTTACGCAGGGGGAGGACTGAAGCTTTCTTT. This sequence encodes CASSLRRGRTEAFF.